Described below is a single TCR beta chain sequence and its context. These data originate in a study of blood T cell repertoires in COVID-19. Study-level background: Nucleic acid was either cDNA or gDNA, and it came from T cells, B-cell-depleted T cells, or PBMCs.

Per the original methods: Estimated nucleated cell counts came from reference gene primer amplification. Libraries were prepared by immunoSEQ multiplex PCR; TCRdb keeps only in-frame clonotypes and omits some of them. D and trimming come from the DNA, and the V and J calls and clone size come from that table. The sample has some 340,000 clones; roughly four fifths are singletons. Assignment of participants to cohorts was predicated upon participant-reported clinical history. The clonotype comes from a woman in her fifties or sixties who had recovered from COVID-19. Sequenced input: PBMCs or T cells enriched from blood (not recorded which).

CDR3 bases: TGTGCCAGCAGCGGCCGAGTAGGAGGGATCTGGAACACTGAAGCTTTCTTT. This gives the protein CASSGRVGGIWNTEAFF. This chain joins TRBV21-1 and TRBJ1-1. TRBV21-1 is recorded as a pseudogene. CDR3 size: 17 residues.